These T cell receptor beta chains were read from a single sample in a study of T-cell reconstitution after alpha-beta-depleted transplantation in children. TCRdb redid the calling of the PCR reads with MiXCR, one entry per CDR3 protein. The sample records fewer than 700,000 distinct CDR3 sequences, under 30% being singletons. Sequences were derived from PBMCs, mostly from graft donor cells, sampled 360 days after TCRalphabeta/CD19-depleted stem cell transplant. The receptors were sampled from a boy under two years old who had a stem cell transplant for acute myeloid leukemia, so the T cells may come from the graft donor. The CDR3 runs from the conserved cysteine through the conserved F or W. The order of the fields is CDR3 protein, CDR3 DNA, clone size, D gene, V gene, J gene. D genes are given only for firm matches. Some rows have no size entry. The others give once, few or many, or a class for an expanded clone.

cdr3_aa: CASKQGDASGANVLTF; cdr3_nt: TGTGCCAGCAAACAGGGGGATGCCTCTGGGGCCAACGTCCTGACTTTC; clone_size: few; d_call: TRBD1; v_call: TRBV6-1; j_call: TRBJ2-6
cdr3_aa: CSARDTPTDSPLHF; cdr3_nt: TGCAGCGCCCGGGACACCCCGACGGATTCACCCCTCCACTTT; clone_size: .; d_call: .; v_call: TRBV29-1; j_call: TRBJ1-6
cdr3_aa: CAISELAAGEETQYF; cdr3_nt: TGTGCCATCAGTGAACTAGCGGCGGGAGAGGAGACCCAGTACTTC; clone_size: few; d_call: TRBD2; v_call: TRBV10-3; j_call: TRBJ2-5
cdr3_aa: CATSSRGGTDTQYF; cdr3_nt: TGTGCCACCAGTTCCAGGGGGGGGACAGATACGCAGTATTTT; clone_size: many; d_call: .; v_call: TRBV24-1; j_call: TRBJ2-3
cdr3_aa: CASSSPIAPGELFF; cdr3_nt: TGTGCCAGCAGCTCCCCGATTGCCCCCGGGGAGCTGTTTTTT; clone_size: many; d_call: .; v_call: TRBV7-8; j_call: TRBJ2-2
cdr3_aa: CASSLDGGTQPQHF; cdr3_nt: TGTGCCAGCAGCTTGGACGGGGGGACTCAGCCCCAGCATTTT; clone_size: .; d_call: .; v_call: TRBV5-5; j_call: TRBJ1-5
cdr3_aa: CASSLPGDRRTFF; cdr3_nt: TGTGCCAGCAGTTTACCAGGAGATAGGAGAACGTTCTTC; clone_size: .; d_call: .; v_call: TRBV27; j_call: TRBJ2-1
cdr3_aa: CSARGSGASSGANVLTF; cdr3_nt: TGCAGTGCTAGAGGGTCGGGGGCCAGCTCTGGGGCCAACGTCCTGACTTTC; clone_size: few; d_call: .; v_call: TRBV20-1; j_call: TRBJ2-6
cdr3_aa: CASSLEGQPQLF; cdr3_nt: TGTGCCAGCAGCTTAGAAGGTCAGCCCCAGCTTTTT; clone_size: .; d_call: .; v_call: TRBV7-9; j_call: TRBJ1-5
cdr3_aa: CASSQDGGSSYNEQFF; cdr3_nt: TGTGCCAGCAGCCAAGATGGGGGGAGCTCCTACAATGAGCAGTTCTTC; clone_size: .; d_call: .; v_call: TRBV14; j_call: TRBJ2-1
cdr3_aa: CASSQLGGIVPDTQYF; cdr3_nt: TGTGCCAGCAGCCAACTCGGCGGTATCGTCCCAGATACGCAGTATTTT; clone_size: once; d_call: .; v_call: TRBV14; j_call: TRBJ2-3
cdr3_aa: CSVGQASSYGYTF; cdr3_nt: TGCAGTGTAGGCCAGGCTTCTAGCTATGGCTACACCTTC; clone_size: .; d_call: .; v_call: TRBV20-1; j_call: TRBJ1-2
cdr3_aa: CASSFDPALEPSGNTIYF; cdr3_nt: TGCGCCAGCAGCTTTGATCCGGCCCTTGAGCCCTCTGGAAACACCATATATTTT; clone_size: .; d_call: .; v_call: TRBV5-1; j_call: TRBJ1-3
cdr3_aa: CASSLGLGSEAFF; cdr3_nt: TGCGCCAGCAGCTTAGGGTTGGGGTCTGAAGCTTTCTTT; clone_size: many; d_call: .; v_call: TRBV5-1; j_call: TRBJ1-1
cdr3_aa: CASSELGTSGGITDTQYF; cdr3_nt: TGTGCCAGCAGTGAATTGGGGACTAGCGGGGGAATCACAGATACGCAGTATTTT; clone_size: .; d_call: TRBD2; v_call: TRBV25-1; j_call: TRBJ2-3
cdr3_aa: CSGGQGSDYGYTF; cdr3_nt: TGCAGCGGGGGACAGGGGAGCGACTATGGCTACACCTTC; clone_size: many; d_call: TRBD1; v_call: TRBV29-1; j_call: TRBJ1-2
cdr3_aa: CASSGTAPRMNTEAFF; cdr3_nt: TGTGCCAGCAGTGGGACAGCCCCTCGCATGAACACTGAAGCTTTCTTT; clone_size: .; d_call: TRBD1; v_call: TRBV28; j_call: TRBJ1-1
cdr3_aa: CASSFRHRGANVLTF; cdr3_nt: TGTGCCAGCAGCTTCCGACATCGCGGGGCCAACGTCCTGACTTTC; clone_size: many; d_call: .; v_call: TRBV5-6; j_call: TRBJ2-6
cdr3_aa: CSATTPTLTDTQYF; cdr3_nt: TGCAGTGCCACGACCCCTACCCTCACAGATACGCAGTATTTT; clone_size: .; d_call: .; v_call: TRBV20-1; j_call: TRBJ2-3
cdr3_aa: CASSLEGPDRGNSPLHF; cdr3_nt: TGCGCCAGCAGCTTGGAGGGACCGGACAGGGGTAATTCACCCCTCCACTTT; clone_size: .; d_call: TRBD1; v_call: TRBV5-1; j_call: TRBJ1-6
cdr3_aa: CSAPAGNTEAFF; cdr3_nt: TGCAGTGCCCCTGCAGGTAACACTGAAGCTTTCTTT; clone_size: many; d_call: .; v_call: TRBV20-1; j_call: TRBJ1-1
cdr3_aa: CASGRDGPFYGYTF; cdr3_nt: TGCGCCAGCGGCCGGGACGGCCCCTTCTATGGCTACACCTTC; clone_size: .; d_call: .; v_call: TRBV5-1; j_call: TRBJ1-2
cdr3_aa: CASSLRLAESGEQYF; cdr3_nt: TGTGCCAGCAGCTTACGACTAGCGGAGTCGGGAGAGCAGTACTTC; clone_size: few; d_call: TRBD2; v_call: TRBV7-2; j_call: TRBJ2-7
cdr3_aa: CASSYSGRDYGYTF; cdr3_nt: TGTGCCAGCAGTTACTCCGGCAGGGACTATGGCTACACCTTC; clone_size: few; d_call: .; v_call: TRBV6-5; j_call: TRBJ1-2
cdr3_aa: CSAINGLAGPPYEQYF; cdr3_nt: TGCAGTGCTATCAACGGACTAGCGGGGCCGCCCTACGAGCAGTACTTC; clone_size: many; d_call: TRBD2; v_call: TRBV20-1; j_call: TRBJ2-7
cdr3_aa: CASSIGGASNQPQHF; cdr3_nt: TGTGCCAGTAGTATAGGAGGGGCTAGCAATCAGCCCCAGCATTTT; clone_size: many; d_call: .; v_call: TRBV19; j_call: TRBJ1-5
cdr3_aa: CASSYSHQETQYF; cdr3_nt: TGTGCCAGCAGTTACTCTCACCAAGAGACCCAGTACTTC; clone_size: .; d_call: .; v_call: TRBV6-2/TRBV6-3; j_call: TRBJ2-5
cdr3_aa: CASSLTSGRFQETQYF; cdr3_nt: TGTGCCAGCAGCCTGACTAGCGGGCGCTTCCAAGAGACCCAGTACTTC; clone_size: few; d_call: TRBD2; v_call: TRBV7-2; j_call: TRBJ2-5
cdr3_aa: CASSPREAGGPRSYEQYF; cdr3_nt: TGTGCCAGCAGCCCTAGGGAGGCGGGGGGGCCTCGTAGCTACGAGCAGTACTTC; clone_size: few; d_call: TRBD2; v_call: TRBV11-2; j_call: TRBJ2-7
cdr3_aa: CSALVRITRLNYGYTF; cdr3_nt: TGCAGTGCTCTCGTCCGCATAACTCGACTAAACTATGGCTACACCTTC; clone_size: many; d_call: .; v_call: TRBV20-1; j_call: TRBJ1-2
cdr3_aa: CSARVRGRGKDTQYF; cdr3_nt: TGCAGTGCTAGGGTTCGAGGCAGGGGGAAAGATACGCAGTATTTT; clone_size: .; d_call: TRBD1; v_call: TRBV20-1; j_call: TRBJ2-3
cdr3_aa: CASARGTDFNEQFF; cdr3_nt: TGTGCCAGCGCGAGAGGGACAGACTTCAATGAGCAGTTCTTC; clone_size: .; d_call: TRBD1; v_call: TRBV12-3/TRBV12-4; j_call: TRBJ2-1
cdr3_aa: CASSLIARTEETQYF; cdr3_nt: TGTGCCAGCAGCTTAATAGCCAGGACGGAAGAGACCCAGTACTTC; clone_size: once; d_call: .; v_call: TRBV7-9; j_call: TRBJ2-5
cdr3_aa: CSAGQGNTDTQYF; cdr3_nt: TGCAGTGCAGGGCAGGGTAACACAGATACGCAGTATTTT; clone_size: few; d_call: .; v_call: TRBV20-1; j_call: TRBJ2-3
cdr3_aa: CASSSRDRDIKNTGELFF; cdr3_nt: TGCGCCAGCAGCTCGAGGGACAGGGATATAAAGAACACCGGGGAGCTGTTTTTT; clone_size: many; d_call: TRBD1; v_call: TRBV5-1; j_call: TRBJ2-2
cdr3_aa: CASSLGRAGWFYEQYF; cdr3_nt: TGTGCCAGCAGCTTAGGAAGGGCAGGGTGGTTCTACGAGCAGTACTTC; clone_size: .; d_call: .; v_call: TRBV7-3; j_call: TRBJ2-7
cdr3_aa: CASSSPGQGVHEQFF; cdr3_nt: TGTGCCAGCAGCTCACCGGGACAGGGTGTTCATGAGCAGTTCTTC; clone_size: few; d_call: TRBD1; v_call: TRBV7-9; j_call: TRBJ2-1
cdr3_aa: CASSFPDRGRAFF; cdr3_nt: TGTGCCAGCAGTTTTCCGGACAGGGGGCGGGCTTTCTTT; clone_size: few; d_call: TRBD1; v_call: TRBV12-3/TRBV12-4; j_call: TRBJ1-1
cdr3_aa: CASSLEVGRSQTQYF; cdr3_nt: TGTGCCAGCAGCTTAGAGGTTGGGCGGAGTCAGACCCAGTACTTC; clone_size: once; d_call: .; v_call: TRBV7-2; j_call: TRBJ2-5
cdr3_aa: CATSEGANNEQFF; cdr3_nt: TGTGCCACCAGTGAAGGTGCCAACAATGAGCAGTTCTTC; clone_size: few; d_call: .; v_call: TRBV24-1; j_call: TRBJ2-1
cdr3_aa: CASSFWMGTGELFF; cdr3_nt: TGTGCCAGCAGTTTTTGGATGGGGACCGGGGAGCTGTTTTTT; clone_size: .; d_call: .; v_call: TRBV12-3/TRBV12-4; j_call: TRBJ2-2
cdr3_aa: CASSREGQQETQYF; cdr3_nt: TGTGCCAGCAGCCGGGAAGGACAGCAAGAGACCCAGTACTTC; clone_size: many; d_call: .; v_call: TRBV3-1; j_call: TRBJ2-5
cdr3_aa: CASSLGGQGNSGANVLTF; cdr3_nt: TGTGCCAGCAGCTTAGGAGGACAGGGTAACTCTGGGGCCAACGTCCTGACTTTC; clone_size: many; d_call: TRBD1; v_call: TRBV7-6; j_call: TRBJ2-6
cdr3_aa: CSARDGGKETQYF; cdr3_nt: TGCAGTGCTAGAGATGGGGGAAAAGAGACCCAGTACTTC; clone_size: many; d_call: .; v_call: TRBV20-1; j_call: TRBJ2-5
cdr3_aa: CASSMGTGGDYEQYF; cdr3_nt: TGTGCCAGCAGCATGGGGACAGGGGGCGACTACGAGCAGTACTTC; clone_size: .; d_call: TRBD1; v_call: TRBV7-2; j_call: TRBJ2-7
cdr3_aa: CASSAEASSYNEQFF; cdr3_nt: TGTGCCAGCAGTGCAGAGGCCAGCTCCTACAATGAGCAGTTCTTC; clone_size: many; d_call: .; v_call: TRBV2; j_call: TRBJ2-1
cdr3_aa: CASSLGRQQFF; cdr3_nt: TGTGCCAGCAGCTTAGGGCGGCAGCAGTTCTTC; clone_size: many; d_call: .; v_call: TRBV7-9; j_call: TRBJ2-1
cdr3_aa: CASSRWALYEQYF; cdr3_nt: TGTGCCAGCAGCCGCTGGGCGTTATACGAGCAGTACTTC; clone_size: .; d_call: .; v_call: TRBV7-2; j_call: TRBJ2-7
cdr3_aa: CASSPRAEYNEQFF; cdr3_nt: TGTGCCAGCAGTCCGCGGGCGGAATACAATGAGCAGTTCTTC; clone_size: .; d_call: .; v_call: TRBV27; j_call: TRBJ2-1
cdr3_aa: CSARTPPDRGTGELFF; cdr3_nt: TGCAGTGCTAGAACCCCCCCGGACAGGGGCACCGGGGAGCTGTTTTTT; clone_size: .; d_call: TRBD1; v_call: TRBV20-1; j_call: TRBJ2-2
cdr3_aa: CASSINLAGGGDTQYF; cdr3_nt: TGTGCCAGCAGTATAAACCTAGCGGGGGGAGGAGATACGCAGTATTTT; clone_size: .; d_call: TRBD2; v_call: TRBV28; j_call: TRBJ2-3